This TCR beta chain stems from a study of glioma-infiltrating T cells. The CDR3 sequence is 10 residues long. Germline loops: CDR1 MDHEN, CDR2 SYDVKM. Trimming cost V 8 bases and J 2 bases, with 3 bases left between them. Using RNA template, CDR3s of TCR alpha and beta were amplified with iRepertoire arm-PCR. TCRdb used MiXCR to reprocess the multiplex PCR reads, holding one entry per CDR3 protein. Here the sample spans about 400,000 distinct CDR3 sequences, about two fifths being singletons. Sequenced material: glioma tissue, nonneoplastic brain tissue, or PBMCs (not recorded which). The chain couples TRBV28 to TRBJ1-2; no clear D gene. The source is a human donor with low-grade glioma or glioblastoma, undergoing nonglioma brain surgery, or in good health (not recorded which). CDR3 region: CASGNYGYTF. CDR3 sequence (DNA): TGTGCCAGCGGGAACTATGGCTACACCTTC.